The rows below give T cell receptor beta chains drawn from one sample of a study of identical twins. TCRdb analysed the 5' RACE reads with MiXCR anew, one entry per CDR3 protein. The table shows approximately 600,000 distinct CDR3 sequences, with about 7.6% occurring only once. The data also belong to a second study, concerning yellow fever vaccine responses in identical twins.

The sample taken for sequencing was PBMCs. The receptors shown here come from a woman aged 18 to 35 in good health. CDR3s include the opening cysteine and the closing phenylalanine or tryptophan. A D gene is named only where the DNA matches it firmly. Clone sizes are given selectively: once, few, many, or a class where the clone is expanded.

TRBJ1-2 | TRBV6-5 | 18 | - | few | CASSYSGAGRSGIFGYTF | TGTGCCAGCAGTTACTCGGGGGCAGGGCGGAGCGGGATATTTGGCTACACCTTC
TRBJ2-5 | TRBV20-1 | 15 | TRBD1 | - | CSARAPTGVGETQYF | TGCAGTGCTAGGGCCCCGACAGGGGTAGGAGAGACCCAGTACTTC
TRBJ2-3 | TRBV6-1 | 15 | TRBD2 | - | CASREPGLAADTQYF | TGTGCCAGCAGGGAACCGGGACTAGCGGCAGATACGCAGTATTTT
TRBJ2-7 | TRBV5-4 | 15 | TRBD2 | few | CASSPRAGGSYEQYF | TGTGCCAGCAGCCCCCGAGCGGGAGGTTCCTACGAGCAGTACTTC
TRBJ1-1 | TRBV11-2 | 14 | - | few | CASSGQRMNTEAFF | TGTGCCAGCAGCGGCCAGAGGATGAACACTGAAGCTTTCTTT
TRBJ2-3 | TRBV28 | 13 | - | many | CASSFRATDTQYF | TGTGCCAGCAGTTTCAGGGCCACAGATACGCAGTATTTT
TRBJ2-1 | TRBV5-1 | 14 | - | - | CASSLSPSVNEQFF | TGCGCCAGCAGCTTGAGCCCTAGCGTCAATGAGCAGTTCTTC
TRBJ2-1 | TRBV11-2 | 14 | - | - | CASSLGQYLDEQFF | TGTGCCAGCAGCTTAGGTCAGTACTTGGATGAGCAGTTCTTC
TRBJ1-4 | TRBV20-1 | 10 | - | - | CSVIGEKLFF | TGCAGTGTTATTGGGGAAAAACTGTTTTTT
TRBJ1-4 | TRBV5-1 | 14 | - | few | CASSPSLADEKLFF | TGCGCCAGCAGCCCGAGCCTTGCGGATGAAAAACTGTTTTTT